Shown below are 18 T cell receptor beta chains from a single sample sequenced in a study of cytomegalovirus exposure and HLA in healthy donors. Both 60 Vbeta primers and 13 Jbeta primers went into the PCR. Measured with immunoSEQ multiplex PCR; TCRdb has only the in-frame clones, and not every one. The top ten hold approximately 6% of the sample, which has approximately 190,000 clones, around 75% seen once. The specimen was PBMCs. The origin of the receptors is a woman aged 25 to 39 in good health and CMV-seropositive.

The rearrangement joins TRBV6-5 to TRBJ2-3, with a tentative D call TRBD1 (5 bases). The germline CDR1 and CDR2 sequences are MNHEY and SVGAGI. Trimming removed 6 bases from V and 0 bases from J, with 10 bases in between. This CDR3 is built from 14 residues. CDR3 amino acids: CASRRRQSTDTQYF. The CDR3 DNA reads TGTGCCAGCAGAAGACGACAGAGCACAGATACGCAGTATTTT.

The V gene is TRBV2, the J gene TRBJ1-4; 7 bases match TRBD1. Germline V lookup: CDR1 SNHLY, CDR2 FYNNEI. The CDR3 has 15 residues. V was clipped by 6 bases and J by 1 base; unmatched bases: 5. The CDR3 DNA reads as TGTGCCAGCAGGAATAGACAGGGAACTAATGAAAAACTGTTTTTT. As protein: CASRNRQGTNEKLFF.

The CDR3 sequence is CASSRALVADTQYF. The CDR3, as DNA: TGTGCCAGCAGCCGAGCTTTGGTGGCAGATACGCAGTATTTT. The chain carries TRBV7-9 and TRBJ2-3; D call uncertain. Germline CDR1 SEHNR, CDR2 FQNEAQ (reference sequence). Trimming removed 5 bases at V and 4 bases at J, with 13 bases between. The CDR3 spans 14 residues. Variable domain in full (rest from reference TRBV7-9 and TRBJ2-3): DTGVSQNPRHKITKRGQNVTFRCDPISEHNRLYWYRQTLGQGPEFLTYFQNEAQLEKSRLLSDRFSAERPKGSFSTLEIQRTEQGDSAMYLCASSRALVADTQYFGPGTRLTVL.

This chain connects TRBV11-3 to TRBJ2-2, with a weak D call TRBD2 (6 bases). From germline, CDR1 is SGHNT and CDR2 YENEEA. The V end was cut by 4 bases, the J end by 7 bases, with 16 bases between. The CDR3 is 15 amino acids. DNA for the CDR3: TGTGCCAGCAGCTCCTATACATCGGGGGTCGGGGAGCTGTTTTTT. Translated, it gives CASSSYTSGVGELFF.

The V gene is TRBV27, the J gene TRBJ1-1; TRBD1 might be the D (5 bases). CDR3 length: 15 amino acids. V was cut by 4 bases and J by 0 bases, with 12 bases left in between. The V gene's germline CDR1 is MNHEY and CDR2 SMNVEV (reference sequence). The CDR3 DNA is TGTGCCAGCAGTTATTCGGGACTCATGAACACTGAAGCTTTCTTT. Residues: CASSYSGLMNTEAFF.

The gene calls are TRBV7-9 and TRBJ1-2, with a tentative D call TRBD1 (6 bases). The CDR3 has 17 amino acids. CDR1 and CDR2 (germline): SEHNR, FQNEAQ (reference sequence). V was pared by 5 bases and J by 8 bases, with 27 bases between. Here the CDR3 reads CASSAEGGRRSGEGYTF. The CDR3 DNA reads TGTGCCAGCAGCGCGGAGGGGGGGCGAAGGTCGGGAGAAGGCTACACCTTC.

The gene calls are TRBV6-6 and TRBJ1-6; D ambiguous. Per the germline V gene, CDR1 is MNHNY and CDR2 is SVGAGI (reference sequence). Trimming removed 2 bases at V and 10 bases at J, with 12 bases between. This CDR3 comprises 14 residues. CDR3 nucleotides: TGTGCCAGCAGTTACGGAGATGGAATATCACCCCTCCACTTT. Residues: CASSYGDGISPLHF.

The V and J genes are TRBV28 and TRBJ1-2; D is uncertain. The germline V and J ends were trimmed by 6 bases and 9 bases, with 26 bases remaining between them. Germline CDR1 MDHEN, CDR2 SYDVKM. The CDR3 has 16 amino acids. For the CDR3, the DNA is TGTGCCAGCAGAACGCCTTCTCCAGGACTCTATGGAAGCTACACCTTC. As protein: CASRTPSPGLYGSYTF.

The V call is TRBV6-6, the J call TRBJ2-2; perhaps TRBD2 as D (6 bases). Germline V gene data show CDR1 as MNHNY and CDR2 as SVGAGI (reference sequence). Trimming cost V 6 bases and J 4 bases, with 18 bases left between them. The length of the CDR3 is 16 residues. The CDR3 region has the DNA TGTGCCAGCAGCCGGGGGTCGGGGTCCAGCACCGGGGAGCTGTTTTTT. Its protein is CASSRGSGSSTGELFF.

In this sample, this clone turned up once. This rearrangement joins TRBV15 to TRBJ1-2; weak D call: TRBD1 (6 bases). The CDR3 totals 15 residues. Germline V gene sequence: CDR1 LNHNV, CDR2 YYDKDF (reference sequence). V was clipped by 5 bases and J by 3 bases, with 16 bases between them. The CDR3 bases are TGTGCCACCAGCTCCCCTAGAGGGGGGGACTATGGCTACACCTTC. The encoded protein is CATSSPRGGDYGYTF. The variable domain in full, completed from reference TRBV15 and TRBJ1-2, reads DAMVIQNPRYQVTQFGKPVTLSCSQTLNHNVMYWYQQKSSQAPKLLFHYYDKDFNNEADTPDNFQSRRPNTSFCFLDIRSPGLGDTAMYLCATSSPRGGDYGYTFGSGTRLTVV.

This clone was counted a single time. The chain uses TRBV28 and TRBJ1-4; D remains unclear. The germline gives CDR1 MDHEN, CDR2 SYDVKM. Between the trimmed V and J ends, which lost 3 bases and 2 bases, there was a span of 10 bases. The CDR3 extends over 15 amino acids. The CDR3 loop reads CASSFSGTTNEKLFF. In nucleotides, the CDR3 is TGTGCCAGCAGTTTTTCGGGAACGACTAATGAAAAACTGTTTTTT.

This clone was observed a few times. The rearrangement links TRBV28 to TRBJ1-2; D is perhaps TRBD1 (5 bases). V was clipped by 9 bases and J by 5 bases, with 16 bases between them. Looked up from germline, CDR1 is MDHEN and CDR2 is SYDVKM. The CDR3 is made up of 13 amino acids. CDR3 sequence (DNA): TGTGCCAGTAGAAAGACAGAGACGTATGGCTACACCTTC. Translated: CASRKTETYGYTF.

The CDR3 sequence is CASSLGTSGGPSSYNEQFF. As DNA, the CDR3 is TGTGCCAGCAGCTTGGGGACTAGCGGGGGGCCGAGCTCCTACAATGAGCAGTTCTTC. The rearrangement uses TRBV5-6 and TRBJ2-1; TRBD2 matches at 14 bases. CDR3 size: 19 residues. The germline gives CDR1 SGHDT, CDR2 YYEEEE. Losses at the gene ends were 0 bases for V and 0 bases for J; bases not matched to a gene: 5.

The chain carries TRBV6-4 and TRBJ2-1; TRBD2 matches at 9 bases. J was trimmed by 0 bases and V by 5 bases; bases with no gene match: 2. CDR3 length: 15 residues. The germline V gene has CDR1 MRHNA and CDR2 SNTAGT. The CDR3 region is CASSLSGSSYNEQFF. The CDR3 DNA is TGTGCCAGCAGTCTTAGCGGGAGCTCCTACAATGAGCAGTTCTTC.

V and J are TRBV27 and TRBJ2-3; D is undetermined. The CDR3 contains 16 residues. The V gene's germline CDR1 is MNHEY and CDR2 SMNVEV (reference sequence). V lost 0 bases and J lost 0, with 10 bases in between. This chain's CDR3 is CASSLSGATSTDTQYF. DNA of the CDR3: TGTGCCAGCAGTTTATCGGGCGCAACTAGCACAGATACGCAGTATTTT.

The chain recombines TRBV5-6 with TRBJ1-2; D is perhaps TRBD1 (6 bases). This CDR3 spans 16 amino acids. Germline V CDR1 and CDR2: SGHDT, YYEEEE. V gave up 5 bases and J gave up 4 bases, with 21 bases separating them. CDR3 sequence: CASRDRGGGGGYGYTF. As DNA, the CDR3 is TGTGCCAGCAGGGACCGGGGGGGCGGCGGAGGCTATGGCTACACCTTC.

The gene calls are TRBV10-2 and TRBJ2-1, with TRBD2 identical over 8 bases. Germline V gene lookup returns CDR1 WSHSY and CDR2 SAAADI. This CDR3 comprises 15 residues. J was trimmed by 2 bases and V by 6 bases; bases with no gene match: 6. In DNA form, the CDR3 reads TGCGCCAGCAGCTATCTAGCGGGCACCTACAATGAGCAGTTCTTC. Encoded protein: CASSYLAGTYNEQFF.

The V gene is TRBV11-2, the J gene TRBJ2-7; 13 bases align to TRBD2. The CDR3 has 15 residues. V lost 3 bases and J lost 2; bases outside the gene matches: 1. Germline V gene lookup returns CDR1 SGHAT and CDR2 FQNNGV. The CDR3 region is CASSLGTSGTYEQYF. In DNA form, the CDR3 reads TGTGCCAGCAGCTTGGGGACTAGCGGGACCTACGAGCAGTACTTC.